This entry lists 31 T cell receptor beta chains sequenced from one sample in a study of early T cells in non-severe SARS-CoV-2 infection. MiXCR, applied by TCRdb to the 5' RACE reads, yields one record per CDR3 protein. The sample lists more than 55,000 distinct CDR3 sequences, 10% to 15% occurring once. The specimen was whole blood. These receptors came from an adult who was a healthcare worker with PCR-confirmed SARS-CoV-2 infection or an uninfected control (not recorded which).

This clonotype was detected only a few times. CDR3 bases: TGTGCCAGCAGTGATCCAGCGGCGAACACTGAAGCTTTCTTT. Its translation: CASSDPAANTEAFF. V and J are TRBV6-1 and TRBJ1-1; D gene unclear. The CDR3 extends over 14 amino acids. V was trimmed by 3 bases and J by 1 base, leaving 9 bases between them. Germline V CDR1 and CDR2: MNHNS, SASEGT.

This clonotype was recorded many times. This chain uses TRBV19 with TRBJ1-5; possible D gene TRBD1, 6 bases. Trimming left V 3 bases short and J 7 bases short, with 16 bases between. The CDR3 runs to 15 residues. Germline-derived CDR1 and CDR2 are LNHDA and SQIVND (reference sequence). The CDR3 nucleotides are TGTGCCAGTAGTATTGGTCCAGGGGAGGGCCAGCCCCAGCATTTT. Translation gives CASSIGPGEGQPQHF.

The sample holds a few counts of this clonotype. This chain uses TRBV6-5 with TRBJ1-5, with unresolved D. CDR1 is MNHEY, CDR2 SVGAGI, per germline. V dropped 0 bases and J dropped 0 bases, with 9 bases sitting between them. This CDR3 is 16 amino acids long. For the CDR3, the DNA is TGTGCCAGCAGTTACTCCGCAGGAGATAGCAATCAGCCCCAGCATTTT. This encodes CASSYSAGDSNQPQHF.

This clonotype occurred many times. V usage is TRBV10-3 and J usage is TRBJ1-4; D not certain. This CDR3 is built from 14 residues. CDR1 is ENHRY, CDR2 SYGVKD, per germline. The germline V and J ends were trimmed by 0 bases and 4 bases, with 6 bases remaining between them. For the CDR3, the DNA is TGTGCCATCAGTGAGTCGACCGGTAATGAAAAACTGTTTTTT. Amino acid sequence: CAISESTGNEKLFF.

This clonotype was found many times. The chain is built from TRBV11-2 and TRBJ1-1, with D perhaps matching TRBD1 (5 bases). Trimming cost V 0 bases and J 1 base, with 12 bases left between them. Per germline, CDR1 SGHAT and CDR2 FQNNGV. The CDR3 runs 16 residues. Here the CDR3 reads CASSLEMGRKNTEAFF. CDR3 DNA: TGTGCCAGCAGCTTAGAGATGGGGCGGAAGAACACTGAAGCTTTCTTT.

This clonotype has only a few counts. The CDR3 DNA follows: TGTGCCGTACGGGGGTATGGCTACACCTTC. This translates into CAVRGYGYTF. J is TRBJ1-2 and V is TRBV24-1, with D perhaps TRBD1 (5 bases). Germline values: CDR1 KGHDR, CDR2 SFDVKD. The CDR3 is 10 amino acids. V was cut by 12 bases and J by 5 bases, with 9 bases left in between.

In its sample, this clonotype was seen a few times. The chain carries TRBV5-1 and TRBJ1-4; no clear D. The CDR3 loop spans 15 amino acids. The V end lost 4 bases, the J end lost 0 bases, and 10 bases lay between the germline ends. The germline gives CDR1 SGHRS, CDR2 YFSETQ. In nucleotides, the CDR3 is TGCGCCAGCAGCGCTGAGGCTTCAACTAATGAAAAACTGTTTTTT. The encoded protein is CASSAEASTNEKLFF.

This chain connects TRBV6-1 to TRBJ1-4, with 7 nucleotides matching TRBD1. The CDR3 spans 15 residues. The V gene end was trimmed by 3 bases and the J gene end by 4 bases; junction bases not matched to a gene: 5. Germline V gives CDR1 MNHNS, CDR2 SASEGT. This chain's CDR3 is CASSDADRDNEKLFF. CDR3 nucleotides: TGTGCCAGCAGTGACGCCGACAGGGATAATGAAAAACTGTTTTTT.

This clonotype appeared many times. This chain connects TRBV7-8 to TRBJ2-5, with D possibly being TRBD1 or TRBD2 (5 bases each). CDR1 is SGHVS and CDR2 is FQNEAQ in the germline V gene. V lost 5 bases and J lost 5, with 30 bases in between. The CDR3 length is 19 residues. CDR3: CASSPPGIGVGADRETQYF. The CDR3 DNA reads TGTGCCAGCAGCCCCCCCGGAATCGGGGTCGGGGCGGATAGGGAGACCCAGTACTTC.

The V call is TRBV4-1, the J call TRBJ1-1, with D unresolved. The CDR3 length is 15 residues. Germline V lookup: CDR1 MGHRA, CDR2 YSYEKL. The V end was cut by 3 bases, the J end by 3 bases, with 14 bases between. Written as DNA, the CDR3 is TGCGCCAGCAGCCACTTAGGAGAGGGAGACACTGAAGCTTTCTTT. The encoded protein is CASSHLGEGDTEAFF.

This clonotype was counted many times. The V and J genes are TRBV29-1 and TRBJ1-2, with a weak D call TRBD1 (5 bases). The CDR3 has 13 residues. V lost 7 bases to trimming and J lost 2 bases, with 14 bases between them. The germline CDR1 and CDR2 sequences are SQVTM and ANQGSEA. CDR3 residues: CSAEARGNYGYTF. The DNA for the CDR3 is TGCAGCGCCGAAGCCCGGGGGAACTATGGCTACACCTTC.

This clonotype has ten or more counts. This sequence joins TRBV6-5 and TRBJ2-7; no clear D. This CDR3 has 11 residues. The ends were cut back, 7 bases at V and 5 bases at J, with 9 bases in the middle. Germline CDR1 is MNHEY and CDR2 is SVGAGI. The CDR3 sequence is CASNSIHEQYF. The CDR3 DNA reads as TGTGCCAGCAACAGCATCCACGAGCAGTACTTC.

This clonotype was recorded at least ten times. Written as DNA, the CDR3 is TGTGCCAGCAGCTCTCCAGGGTCGAGCAATCAGCCCCAGCATTTT. Its translation: CASSSPGSSNQPQHF. The V and J genes are TRBV7-9 and TRBJ1-5; the D gene is possibly TRBD1 (5 bases). The CDR3 runs 15 residues. Trimming removed 4 bases from V and 1 base from J, with 11 bases in between. The germline gives CDR1 SEHNR, CDR2 FQNEAQ (reference sequence).

This clonotype showed up many times. The J gene is TRBJ2-3, the V gene TRBV11-2, with D possibly TRBD2 on 6 matching bases. The CDR3 runs 17 residues. The ends were cut back, 2 bases at V and 4 bases at J, with 19 bases in the middle. The germline CDR1 and CDR2 sequences are SGHAT and FQNNGV. As DNA, the CDR3 is TGTGCCAGCAGCTTAAGGGCTCCTAGCGTGTTCGCAGATACGCAGTATTTT. As protein: CASSLRAPSVFADTQYF.

The table lists this clonotype with many counts. The rearrangement uses TRBV7-9 and TRBJ2-1; 11 bases are shared with TRBD2. The germline gives CDR1 SEHNR, CDR2 FQNEAQ (reference sequence). Losses at the gene ends were 4 bases for V and 10 bases for J; bases not matched to a gene: 6. The CDR3 is 14 amino acids. CDR3 in amino acids: CASSSGLAVLEQFF. In nucleotides, the CDR3 is TGTGCCAGCAGCTCGGGACTAGCGGTGTTAGAGCAGTTCTTC.

This clonotype was seen many times. The chain carries TRBV7-3 and TRBJ2-2; 7 bases match TRBD2. With V trimmed by 1 base and J by 3 bases, 5 bases remained unmatched. Germline loops: CDR1 SGHTA, CDR2 FQGTGA. The CDR3 loop spans 16 amino acids. The CDR3 sequence: CASSLIPSGHTGELFF. As DNA, the CDR3 is TGTGCCAGCAGCTTAATTCCTAGCGGTCACACCGGGGAGCTGTTTTTT.

The V call is TRBV10-3, the J call TRBJ2-1; D uncertain. The length of the CDR3 is 12 residues. V was pared by 2 bases and J by 9 bases, with 8 bases between. CDR1 and CDR2 (germline): ENHRY, SYGVKD. CDR3 bases: TGTGCCATCAGTGAGGGGCATGGTGAGCAGTTCTTC. Its protein is CAISEGHGEQFF.

The chain employs TRBV6-5 and TRBJ2-7; TRBD1 matches 9 bases. This CDR3 is built from 15 residues. V lost 6 bases to trimming and J lost 2 bases; unmatched junction nucleotides: 8. Per the germline V gene, CDR1 is MNHEY and CDR2 is SVGAGI. The CDR3: CASRVTRDRAYEQYF. CDR3 DNA: TGTGCCAGCAGGGTCACCCGGGACAGGGCCTACGAGCAGTACTTC.

This clonotype showed up many times. The chain couples TRBV5-1 to TRBJ2-7; the D is unclear. Germline V gene sequence: CDR1 SGHRS, CDR2 YFSETQ. This CDR3 comprises 13 residues. Trimming shortened V by 2 bases and J by 4 bases, and 10 bases separated the two germline ends. CDR3 loop: CASSLNFQYEQYF. The CDR3 coding sequence is TGCGCCAGCAGCTTAAACTTTCAATACGAGCAGTACTTC.

This chain joins TRBV7-9 and TRBJ2-7, with D hard to call. V was pared by 4 bases and J by 0 bases, with 10 bases between. This CDR3 comprises 14 residues. Germline CDR1 SEHNR, CDR2 FQNEAQ (reference sequence). Here the CDR3 DNA reads TGTGCCAGCAGCTCCTCCCACCACTCCTACGAGCAGTACTTC. This encodes CASSSSHHSYEQYF. The variable domain in full, with the rest retrieved from reference TRBV7-9 and TRBJ2-7, is DTGVSQNPRHKITKRGQNVTFRCDPISEHNRLYWYRQTLGQGPEFLTYFQNEAQLEKSRLLSDRFSAERPKGSFSTLEIQRTEQGDSAMYLCASSSSHHSYEQYFGPGTRLTVT.

This clonotype has a count of ten or more. The J gene is TRBJ1-1, the V gene TRBV5-1; TRBD1 agrees at 7 bases. The CDR3 has 17 amino acids. Losses at the gene ends were 1 base for V and 5 bases for J; bases not matched to a gene: 14. CDR1 and CDR2 (germline): SGHRS, YFSETQ. This chain's CDR3 is CASSLSFPSGGETEAFF. CDR3 in DNA: TGCGCCAGCAGCTTGAGTTTCCCTTCAGGGGGTGAAACTGAAGCTTTCTTT.

This clonotype was detected many times. CDR3 DNA: TGTGCCAGCAGCGAAGCAAGGTACGCTGGAAACACCATATATTTT. Translated, it gives CASSEARYAGNTIYF. The V gene is TRBV3-1, the J gene TRBJ1-3; the D is unclear. Trimming stripped 5 bases from V and 2 bases from J, with 13 bases between. The CDR3 contains 15 residues. CDR1 LGHDT and CDR2 YNNKEL come from the germline V gene (reference sequence).

This clonotype was observed many times. This chain joins TRBV12-3 or TRBV12-4 and TRBJ1-1, with D possibly matching TRBD1 (5 bases). The CDR3 spans 14 residues. V was trimmed by 1 base and J by 1 base, leaving 7 bases between them. The CDR3 sequence: CASSLGRGNTEAFF. CDR3 sequence (DNA): TGTGCCAGCAGTTTAGGAAGGGGGAACACTGAAGCTTTCTTT.

The gene calls are TRBV2 and TRBJ1-6; D not resolved. Trimming shortened V by 6 bases and J by 6 bases, and 15 bases separated the two germline ends. The CDR3 is made up of 15 amino acids. From germline, CDR1 is SNHLY and CDR2 FYNNEI. CDR3 DNA: TGTGCCAGCAGCATTGAAGGATGGGGTAATTCACCCCTCCACTTT. This gives the protein CASSIEGWGNSPLHF.

Comment on this clonotype: This sequence may be a read error, since a much larger clone differs from it by one base. This CDR3 reads CASSIRGYNTEAFF. As DNA, the CDR3 is TGTGCCAGCAGCATAAGGGGTTATAACACTGAAGCTTTCTTT. The chain employs TRBV7-2 and TRBJ1-1; tentatively, D is TRBD1 (5 bases). The germline CDR1 and CDR2 sequences are SGHTA and FQGNSA. The CDR3 length is 14 residues. V gave up 5 bases and J gave up 2 bases, with 12 bases separating them.

This clonotype appeared many times. V usage is TRBV10-3 and J usage is TRBJ1-2, with TRBD1 matching over 12 bases. J lost 7 bases, V lost 4 bases, and 7 bases had no gene match. Germline V lookup: CDR1 ENHRY, CDR2 SYGVKD. This CDR3 region has 15 residues. CDR3 sequence reads: CAISALPGQGAGYTF. Written as DNA, the CDR3 is TGTGCCATCAGTGCACTTCCGGGACAGGGGGCTGGCTACACCTTC.

This clonotype occurred many times. This chain links TRBV29-1 with TRBJ2-5; 13 positions agree with TRBD2. Germline V gene data show CDR1 as SQVTM and CDR2 as ANQGSEA. The CDR3 runs to 14 residues. V trimming: 4 bases; J trimming: 5 bases; junction bases outside the gene matches: 4. CDR3 in DNA: TGCAGCGTTGGACTAGCGGGGGGCCCCGAGACCCAGTACTTC. This gives the protein CSVGLAGGPETQYF.

The chain has TRBV7-6 and TRBJ2-1; 8 nucleotides agree with TRBD1. The length of the CDR3 is 15 residues. The V and J ends lost 5 bases and 11 bases, in that order; junction bases with no gene match: 14. Germline V gene data show CDR1 as SGHVS and CDR2 as FNYEAQ. The CDR3 loop is CASSPRTGTGSKQFF. In nucleotides, the CDR3 is TGTGCCAGCAGCCCACGGACAGGGACCGGGAGTAAGCAGTTCTTC.

The chain has TRBV3-1 and TRBJ2-1; no firm D call. The CDR3 has 14 amino acids. Trimming pared 1 base from V and 9 bases from J, leaving 13 bases between. Germline V gene data show CDR1 as LGHDT and CDR2 as YNNKEL (reference sequence). The CDR3 loop is CASSQVSRSPEQFF. In DNA, the CDR3 is TGTGCCAGCAGCCAAGTTTCCAGGAGCCCTGAGCAGTTCTTC.

This clonotype turned up a few times. The chain combines TRBV12-3 or TRBV12-4 with TRBJ2-2, with 10 bases fitting TRBD1. Losses at the gene ends were 7 bases for V and 7 bases for J; bases not matched to a gene: 9. This CDR3 is 15 amino acids long. This chain's CDR3 is CASNRDRGIGGELFF. The CDR3 DNA is TGTGCCAGCAACCGGGACAGGGGAATTGGCGGGGAGCTGTTTTTT.

This clonotype appeared a few times. This chain uses TRBV12-3 or TRBV12-4 with TRBJ2-2; 8 bases are a match to TRBD2. V lost 3 bases, J lost 4 bases, and 4 bases stayed unmatched. CDR3 size: 15 residues. CDR3 loop: CASSFGGASTGELFF. The CDR3 DNA is TGTGCCAGCAGTTTCGGGGGGGCAAGCACCGGGGAGCTGTTTTTT.